This passage covers 19 T cell receptor beta chains from one sample sequenced in a study of blood T cells in healthy people across ages. Sample-barcoded 5' priming and a J-beta primer mix drove a second PCR of about 6 to 11 cycles. From the 5' RACE reads, TCRdb called clonotypes with MiXCR, one entry per CDR3 protein. The sample includes around 1,500,000 distinct CDR3 sequences, roughly 40% of them seen just once. The material sequenced was blood. The source of these receptors is a woman between 18 and 29 years old in good health.

The chain carries TRBV3-1 and TRBJ1-1; no reliable D call. V dropped 0 bases and J dropped 3 bases, with 2 bases sitting between them. This CDR3 comprises 12 residues. Germline V gene sequence: CDR1 LGHDT, CDR2 YNNKEL (reference sequence). Written as DNA, the CDR3 is TGTGCCAGCAGCCAAGATTACACTGAAGCTTTCTTT. It codes for CASSQDYTEAFF.

The chain employs TRBV6-4 and TRBJ2-5; 7 positions agree with TRBD2. CDR1 and CDR2 (germline): MRHNA, SNTAGT. The CDR3 totals 14 residues. With V trimmed by 6 bases and J by 11 bases, 15 bases remained unmatched. CDR3 bases: TGTGCCAGCAGCGGCGGGGAGGGATACAATGAGCAGTACTTC. This gives the protein CASSGGEGYNEQYF.

The genes are TRBV6-5 and TRBJ2-7; 9 positions agree with TRBD2. The CDR3 spans 15 residues. Germline CDR1 MNHEY, CDR2 SVGAGI. The V segment lost 5 bases and the J segment 4 bases; nucleotides outside the gene matches: 9. In nucleotides, the CDR3 is TGTGCCAGCAGTGAATATAGCGGGAGTGCGTACGAGCAGTACTTC. It codes for CASSEYSGSAYEQYF.

The chain joins TRBV12-3 or TRBV12-4 to TRBJ2-3; unclear D gene. The CDR3 runs to 14 residues. V was pared by 1 base and J by 2 bases, with 7 bases between. This chain's CDR3 is CASSLGMNTDTQYF. The CDR3, as DNA: TGTGCCAGCAGTTTAGGTATGAACACAGATACGCAGTATTTT.

This clonotype appeared a few times. The J gene is TRBJ2-7, the V gene TRBV4-1; D not certain. This CDR3 has 13 amino acids. CDR1 is MGHRA, CDR2 YSYEKL, per germline. Trimming removed 0 bases at V and 4 bases at J, with 7 bases between. CDR3 in DNA: TGCGCCAGCAGCCAAGACCCCACTTACGAGCAGTACTTC. It yields the protein CASSQDPTYEQYF.

This chain uses TRBV6-5 with TRBJ2-5; a possible D gene is TRBD1 (6 bases). The germline V and J ends were trimmed by 2 bases and 11 bases, with 15 bases remaining between them. The CDR3 runs 13 residues. Looked up from germline, CDR1 is MNHEY and CDR2 is SVGAGI. The CDR3 nucleotides are TGTGCCAGCAGTTACGTGTCTCCAGGGGAGCAGTACTTC. It is translated as CASSYVSPGEQYF.

The rearrangement uses TRBV14 and TRBJ2-7; 7 positions agree with TRBD2. V lost 0 bases to trimming and J lost 7 bases; unmatched junction nucleotides: 12. The CDR3 loop spans 16 amino acids. Germline CDR1 SGHDN, CDR2 FVKESK. The CDR3 region is CASSQDGAGVWNEQYF. CDR3 DNA sequence: TGTGCCAGCAGCCAAGATGGGGCGGGAGTATGGAATGAGCAGTACTTC.

V usage is TRBV5-1 and J usage is TRBJ2-5, with D perhaps TRBD2 (6 bases). The germline V gene has CDR1 SGHRS and CDR2 YFSETQ. V lost 4 bases and J lost 2, with 12 bases in between. This CDR3 contains 14 residues. CDR3: CASSGRDSQETQYF. The DNA of the CDR3 is TGCGCCAGCAGCGGCCGGGACTCACAAGAGACCCAGTACTTC.

The chain carries TRBV18 and TRBJ2-3, with TRBD2 matching 9 bases. Germline V CDR1 and CDR2: KGHSH, LQKENI. The V segment lost 6 bases and the J segment 6 bases; nucleotides outside the gene matches: 10. This CDR3 is 15 amino acids long. In DNA, the CDR3 is TGTGCCAGCTCCCCTACTAGCGGGTTCAGCGATACGCAGTATTTT. It codes for CASSPTSGFSDTQYF.

This sequence joins TRBV27 and TRBJ2-3; TRBD2 matches 8 bases. In germline, CDR1 is MNHEY, CDR2 SMNVEV (reference sequence). This CDR3 comprises 19 residues. V lost 5 bases and J lost 0; bases outside the gene matches: 16. CDR3 in DNA: TGTGCCAGCAGTAAAGCGGGAGATCTCCCCCGATTAAGCACAGATACGCAGTATTTT. Residues: CASSKAGDLPRLSTDTQYF.

This clonotype was seen a few times. This chain connects TRBV6-1 to TRBJ1-2, with D hard to call. The CDR3 sequence is 15 residues long. Germline-derived CDR1 and CDR2 are MNHNS and SASEGT. Trimming took off 0 bases at V and 8 bases at J, with 16 bases between the two ends. The CDR3 region is CASSEAGGDMGGYTF. The CDR3, as DNA: TGTGCCAGCAGTGAAGCGGGCGGAGATATGGGGGGCTACACCTTC.

This chain connects TRBV6-5 to TRBJ1-5; no definite D call. The CDR3 is made up of 15 amino acids. The ends were cut back, 0 bases at V and 0 bases at J, with 6 bases in the middle. The V gene's germline CDR1 is MNHEY and CDR2 SVGAGI. CDR3: CASSYSADSNQPQHF. The CDR3 DNA sequence: TGTGCCAGCAGTTACTCGGCCGATAGCAATCAGCCCCAGCATTTT.

This clonotype showed up just a few times. The V and J genes are TRBV2 and TRBJ1-5; D call uncertain. Trimming left V 0 bases short and J 7 bases short, with 7 bases between. Germline CDR1 SNHLY, CDR2 FYNNEI. The CDR3 spans 13 residues. As DNA, the CDR3 is TGTGCCAGCAGTGAAGCGCTGGAGCAGCCCCAGCATTTT. Amino acids: CASSEALEQPQHF.

This clonotype has a single count. The chain employs TRBV20-1 and TRBJ1-2; D may be TRBD1 (5 bases). Trimming left V 6 bases short and J 5 bases short, with 16 bases between. This CDR3 is built from 13 residues. Germline V gene data show CDR1 as DFQATT and CDR2 as SNEGSKA (reference sequence). CDR3 nucleotides: TGCAGTGCCACGGGAGGGGATGGGTATGGCTACACCTTC. Translated, it gives CSATGGDGYGYTF.

In this sample, this clonotype turned up many times. The genes are TRBV12-3 or TRBV12-4 and TRBJ2-7; no clear D gene. Deletions cut 6 bases from V and 3 bases from J, with 6 bases between. The CDR3 totals 11 residues. CDR3 loop: CASSRVYEQYF. DNA of the CDR3: TGTGCCAGCAGCCGAGTCTACGAGCAGTACTTC.

The J gene is TRBJ1-1, the V gene TRBV7-9; 8 positions match TRBD1. V trimming: 5 bases; J trimming: 6 bases; junction bases outside the gene matches: 5. This CDR3 region has 13 residues. Germline values: CDR1 SEHNR, CDR2 FQNEAQ (reference sequence). This CDR3 is CASSPGQAAEAFF. CDR3 DNA: TGTGCCAGCAGCCCGGGACAGGCCGCTGAAGCTTTCTTT.

The rearrangement joins TRBV6-2 or TRBV6-3 to TRBJ2-1; TRBD2 aligns across 8 bases. V gave up 6 bases and J gave up 0 bases; unmatched junction bases: 7. The germline gives CDR1 MNHEY, CDR2 SVGEGT. The CDR3 sequence is 16 residues long. The CDR3 DNA reads as TGTGCCAGCAGAGCGGAGCGGGGGAGCTCCTACAATGAGCAGTTCTTC. This gives the protein CASRAERGSSYNEQFF.

In nucleotides, the CDR3 is TGTGCCAGCAATCAGAGGCCCGAAACTGAAGCTTTCTTT. This encodes CASNQRPETEAFF. This chain links TRBV6-1 with TRBJ1-1; D uncertain. Germline values: CDR1 MNHNS, CDR2 SASEGT. Trimming shortened V by 7 bases and J by 5 bases, and 14 bases separated the two germline ends. This CDR3 spans 13 amino acids.

This clonotype was found a few times. DNA for the CDR3: TGTGCCAGCAGCCCTCTTTTTGGGCCTGAGCAGTTCTTC. This encodes CASSPLFGPEQFF. The chain carries TRBV4-2 and TRBJ2-1; D is unclear. CDR3 length equals 13 residues. Between the trimmed V and J ends, which lost 4 bases and 9 bases, there was a span of 13 bases. CDR1 and CDR2 from the germline V gene are LGHNA and YNFKEQ.